A selection of T cell receptor beta chains follows, all from one sample in a study of blood T cell repertoires in COVID-19. TCRdb keeps only in-frame clones here, not all; method: immunoSEQ multiplex PCR. The sample includes some 260,000 clones, 70% to 85% seen only once; the top ten take approximately 4%. The sequencing input was peripheral blood. The receptors here all came from a woman in her thirties or forties with active or convalescent COVID-19. The conserved cysteine and the conserved F or W are not part of the CDR3 here.

>TRBV6-2/TRBV6-3|TRBJ1-2
ASSYSGRSGDYGYT
>TRBV6-5|TRBJ1-5
ASRTDGGNQPQH
>TRBV30|TRBJ2-7
AWSVASGGRSSYEQY
>TRBV27|TRBJ1-4
ASAPLGTGTRLKEKLF
>TRBV19|TRBJ2-2
ASSRGQGNTGELF
>TRBV6-1|TRBJ2-6
ASSERRQGFGGANVLT
>TRBV23-1|TRBJ1-2
ASSQSHTTLSNYGYT
>TRBV5-6|TRBJ1-1
ASSLVGQPNTEAF
>TRBV28|TRBJ1-4
ASSTPGGVGEKLF
>TRBV7-8|TRBJ2-5
ASSLNSGQETQY
>TRBV2|TRBJ2-1
ASSDVSEYNEQF
>TRBV11-2|TRBJ2-3
ASSPGTSGGPDTQY
>TRBV15|TRBJ1-5
ATSRERGQPQH